This T cell receptor beta chain was documented in a study of blood T cell repertoires in COVID-19. Across the study: Collection of acute and convalescent COVID-19 samples took place in the United States, Italy and Spain.

Germline lookup yields CDR1 GTSNPN and CDR2 SVGIG (reference sequence). The CDR3 length is 15 residues. Assay: immunoSEQ multiplex PCR; the TCRdb copy retains only in-frame clones and omits some. The sample lists roughly 200,000 clones, around 88% occurring once. The specimen was peripheral blood. The sequence was obtained from a woman in her 30s with acute or convalescent COVID-19. This chain uses TRBV30 with TRBJ2-2; possibly TRBD1 for D (6 bases). Here the CDR3 DNA reads TGTGCTACAGGGCCCGGAAGCAGGGCTACCGGGGAGCTGTTTTTT. Translation gives CATGPGSRATGELFF. Combining the CDR3 with reference TRBV30 and TRBJ2-2 gives the whole variable domain SQTIHQWPATLVQPVGSPLSLECTVEGTSNPNLYWYRQAAGRGLQLLFYSVGIGQISSEVPQNLSASRPQDRQFILSSKKLLLSDSGFYLCATGPGSRATGELFFGEGSRLTVL.